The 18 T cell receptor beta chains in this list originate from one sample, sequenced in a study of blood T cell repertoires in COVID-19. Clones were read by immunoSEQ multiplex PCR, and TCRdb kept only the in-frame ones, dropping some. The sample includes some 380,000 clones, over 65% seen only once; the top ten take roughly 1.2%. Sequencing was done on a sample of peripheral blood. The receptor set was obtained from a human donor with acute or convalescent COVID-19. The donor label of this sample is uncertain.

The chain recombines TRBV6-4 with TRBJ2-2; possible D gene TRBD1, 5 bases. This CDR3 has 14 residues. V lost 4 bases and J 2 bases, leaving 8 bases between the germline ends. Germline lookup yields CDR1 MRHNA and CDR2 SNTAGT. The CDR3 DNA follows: TGTGCCAGCAGTGGACAGACTAACACCGGGGAGCTGTTTTTT. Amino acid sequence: CASSGQTNTGELFF.

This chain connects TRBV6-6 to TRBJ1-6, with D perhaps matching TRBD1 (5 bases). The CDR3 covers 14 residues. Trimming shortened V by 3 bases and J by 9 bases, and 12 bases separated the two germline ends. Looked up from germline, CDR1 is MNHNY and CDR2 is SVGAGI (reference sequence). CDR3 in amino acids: CASSYLTASSPLHF. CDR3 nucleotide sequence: TGTGCCAGCAGTTATCTGACAGCCTCTTCACCCCTCCACTTT.

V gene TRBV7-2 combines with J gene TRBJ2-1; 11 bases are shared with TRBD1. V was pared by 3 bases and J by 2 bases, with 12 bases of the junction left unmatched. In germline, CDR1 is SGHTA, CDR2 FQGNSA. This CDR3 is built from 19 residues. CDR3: CASSFIGGEDRGPYNEQFF. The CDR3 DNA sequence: TGTGCCAGCAGCTTTATCGGGGGCGAGGACAGGGGGCCCTACAATGAGCAGTTCTTC.

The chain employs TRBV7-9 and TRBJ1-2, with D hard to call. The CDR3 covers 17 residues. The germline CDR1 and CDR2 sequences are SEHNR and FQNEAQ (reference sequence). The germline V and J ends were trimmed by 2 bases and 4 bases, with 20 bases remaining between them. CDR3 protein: CASSLNRLNLRGYGYTF. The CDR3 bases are TGTGCCAGCAGCTTAAATCGTCTAAATTTGAGAGGCTATGGCTACACCTTC. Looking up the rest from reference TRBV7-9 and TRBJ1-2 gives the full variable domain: DTGVSQNPRHKITKRGQNVTFRCDPISEHNRLYWYRQTLGQGPEFLTYFQNEAQLEKSRLLSDRFSAERPKGSFSTLEIQRTEQGDSAMYLCASSLNRLNLRGYGYTFGSGTRLTVV.

CDR3 nucleotides: TGTGCCACCAGTGACCCCCCGGGTGAGGGGGTTAGCACAGATACGCAGTATTTT. It is translated as CATSDPPGEGVSTDTQYF. The rearrangement links TRBV24-1 to TRBJ2-3; weak D call: TRBD1 (6 bases). V lost 4 bases to trimming and J lost 0 bases, with 19 bases between them. CDR3 size: 18 residues. The germline V gene encodes CDR1 KGHDR and CDR2 SFDVKD.

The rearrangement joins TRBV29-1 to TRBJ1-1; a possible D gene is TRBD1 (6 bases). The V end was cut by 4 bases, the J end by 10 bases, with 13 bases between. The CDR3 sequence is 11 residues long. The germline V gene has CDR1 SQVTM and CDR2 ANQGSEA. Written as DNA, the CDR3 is TGCAGCGTTGGGGGGCAAGGTGCAGCTTTCTTT. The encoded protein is CSVGGQGAAFF.

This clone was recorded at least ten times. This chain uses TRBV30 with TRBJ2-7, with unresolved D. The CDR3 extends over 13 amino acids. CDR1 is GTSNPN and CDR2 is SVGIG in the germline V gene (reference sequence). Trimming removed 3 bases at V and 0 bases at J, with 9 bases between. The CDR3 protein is CAWRPMSSYEQYF. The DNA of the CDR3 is TGTGCCTGGAGACCGATGAGCTCCTACGAGCAGTACTTC.

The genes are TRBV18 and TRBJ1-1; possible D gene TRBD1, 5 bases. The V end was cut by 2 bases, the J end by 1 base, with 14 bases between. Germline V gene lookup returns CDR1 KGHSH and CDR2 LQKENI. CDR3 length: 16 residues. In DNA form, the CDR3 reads TGTGCCAGCTCACCAGACAGAAGGGTTGAGAACACTGAAGCTTTCTTT. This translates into CASSPDRRVENTEAFF.

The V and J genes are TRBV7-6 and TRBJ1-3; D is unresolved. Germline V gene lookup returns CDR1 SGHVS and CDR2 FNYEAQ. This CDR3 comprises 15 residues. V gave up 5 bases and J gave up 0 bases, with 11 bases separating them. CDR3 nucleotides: TGTGCCAGCAGCCCACAGACCCACTCTGGAAACACCATATATTTT. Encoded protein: CASSPQTHSGNTIYF.

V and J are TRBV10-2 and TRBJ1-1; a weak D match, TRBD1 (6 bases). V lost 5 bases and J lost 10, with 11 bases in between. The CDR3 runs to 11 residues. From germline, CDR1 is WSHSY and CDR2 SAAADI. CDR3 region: CASSKDSLAFF. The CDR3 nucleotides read TGCGCCAGCAGTAAGGACAGTCTAGCTTTCTTT.

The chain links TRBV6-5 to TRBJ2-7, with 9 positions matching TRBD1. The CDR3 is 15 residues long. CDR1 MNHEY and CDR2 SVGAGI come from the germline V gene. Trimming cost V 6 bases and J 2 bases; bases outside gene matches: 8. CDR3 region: CASRTGQGFTYEQYF. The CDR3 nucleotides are TGTGCCAGCAGGACTGGACAGGGGTTTACCTACGAGCAGTACTTC.

CDR3 DNA: TGTGCCAGCAGTACAGGGTTTGTTTCACCCCTCCACTTT. Protein product: CASSTGFVSPLHF. The V gene is TRBV2, the J gene TRBJ1-6; D might be TRBD1 (6 bases). CDR3 length: 13 amino acids. Germline CDR1 is SNHLY and CDR2 is FYNNEI. Trimming took off 5 bases at V and 9 bases at J, with 11 bases between the two ends.

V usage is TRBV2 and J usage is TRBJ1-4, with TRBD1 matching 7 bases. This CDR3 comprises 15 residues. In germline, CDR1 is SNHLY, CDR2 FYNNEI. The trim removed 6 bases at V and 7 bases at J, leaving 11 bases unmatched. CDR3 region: CASSSTGVSSEKLFF. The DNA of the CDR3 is TGTGCCAGCAGCAGCACAGGGGTTAGTAGTGAAAAACTGTTTTTT.

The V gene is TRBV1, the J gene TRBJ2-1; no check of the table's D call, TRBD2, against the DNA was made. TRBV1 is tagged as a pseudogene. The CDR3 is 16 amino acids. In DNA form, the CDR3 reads TGCACCAGCAGCCAAGGACCCGGGACTAGAGAGGACGAGCAGTTCTTC. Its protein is CTSSQGPGTREDEQFF.

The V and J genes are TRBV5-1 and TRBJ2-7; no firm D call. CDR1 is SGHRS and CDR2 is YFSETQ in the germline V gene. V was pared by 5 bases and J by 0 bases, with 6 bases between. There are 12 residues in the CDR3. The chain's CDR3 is CASSDISYEQYF. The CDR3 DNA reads TGCGCCAGCAGTGACATCTCCTACGAGCAGTACTTC.

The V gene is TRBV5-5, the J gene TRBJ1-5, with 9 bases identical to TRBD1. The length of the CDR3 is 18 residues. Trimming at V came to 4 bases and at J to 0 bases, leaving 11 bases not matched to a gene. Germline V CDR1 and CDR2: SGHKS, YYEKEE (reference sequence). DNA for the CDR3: TGTGCCAGCAGCCCGGGACAGGGAAACCTTTATAGCAATCAGCCCCAGCATTTT. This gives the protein CASSPGQGNLYSNQPQHF. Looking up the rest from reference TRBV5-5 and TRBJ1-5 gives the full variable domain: DAGVTQSPTHLIKTRGQQVTLRCSPISGHKSVSWYQQVLGQGPQFIFQYYEKEERGRGNFPDRFSARQFPNYSSELNVNALLLGDSALYLCASSPGQGNLYSNQPQHFGDGTRLSIL.

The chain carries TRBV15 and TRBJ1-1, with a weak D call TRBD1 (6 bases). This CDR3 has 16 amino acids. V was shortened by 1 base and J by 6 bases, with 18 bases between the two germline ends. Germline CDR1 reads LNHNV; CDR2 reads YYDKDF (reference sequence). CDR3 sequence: CATSRAKFSGGAEAFF. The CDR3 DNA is TGTGCCACCAGCAGAGCTAAATTCAGCGGGGGCGCTGAAGCTTTCTTT.

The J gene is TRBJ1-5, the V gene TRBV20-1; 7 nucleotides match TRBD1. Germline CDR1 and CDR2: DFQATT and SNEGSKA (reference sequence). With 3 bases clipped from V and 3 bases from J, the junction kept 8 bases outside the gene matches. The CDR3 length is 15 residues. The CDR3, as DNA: TGCAGTGCTAGTAGTTCTGGGACAGTCAATCAGCCCCAGCATTTT. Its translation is CSASSSGTVNQPQHF.